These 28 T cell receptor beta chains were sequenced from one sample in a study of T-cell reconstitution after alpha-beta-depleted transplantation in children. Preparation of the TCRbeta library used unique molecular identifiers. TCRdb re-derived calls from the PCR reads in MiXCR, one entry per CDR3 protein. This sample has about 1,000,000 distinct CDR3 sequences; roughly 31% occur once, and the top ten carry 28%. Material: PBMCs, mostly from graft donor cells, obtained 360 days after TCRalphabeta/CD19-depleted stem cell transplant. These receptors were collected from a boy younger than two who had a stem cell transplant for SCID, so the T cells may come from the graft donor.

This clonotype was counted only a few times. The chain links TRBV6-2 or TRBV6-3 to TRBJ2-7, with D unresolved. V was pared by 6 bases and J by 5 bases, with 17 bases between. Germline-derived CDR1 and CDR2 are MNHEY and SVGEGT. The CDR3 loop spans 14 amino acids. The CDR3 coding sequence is TGTGCCAGCAGACGTCCCGTAACTCCCCACGAGCAGTACTTC. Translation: CASRRPVTPHEQYF.

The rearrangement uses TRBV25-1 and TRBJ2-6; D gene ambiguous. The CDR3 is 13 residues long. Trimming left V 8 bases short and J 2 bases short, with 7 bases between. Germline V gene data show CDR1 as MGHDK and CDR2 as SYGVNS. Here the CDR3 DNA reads TGTGCCAGCGAGTCCCCTGGGGCCAACGTCCTGACTTTC. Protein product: CASESPGANVLTF.

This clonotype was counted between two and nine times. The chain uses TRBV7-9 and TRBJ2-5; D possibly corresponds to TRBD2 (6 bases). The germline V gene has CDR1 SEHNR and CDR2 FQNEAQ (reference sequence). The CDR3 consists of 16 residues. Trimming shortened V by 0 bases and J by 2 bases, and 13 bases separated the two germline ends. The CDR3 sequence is CASSLALTSRQETQYF. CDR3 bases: TGTGCCAGCAGCTTAGCGTTGACTAGTAGGCAAGAGACCCAGTACTTC.

As DNA, the CDR3 is TGTGCCAGCAGCTTGCGACAGTCCTACAATGAGCAGTTCTTC. Protein: CASSLRQSYNEQFF. V is TRBV7-2 and J is TRBJ2-1, with D maybe TRBD1 (5 bases). Trimming took off 3 bases at V and 1 base at J, with 7 bases between the two ends. There are 14 residues in the CDR3. Germline values: CDR1 SGHTA, CDR2 FQGNSA. The full variable domain, completed using reference TRBV7-2 and TRBJ2-1, is GAGVSQSPSNKVTEKGKDVELRCDPISGHTALYWYRQSLGQGLEFLIYFQGNSAPDKSGLPSDRFSAERTGGSVSTLTIQRTQQEDSAVYLCASSLRQSYNEQFFGPGTRLTVL.

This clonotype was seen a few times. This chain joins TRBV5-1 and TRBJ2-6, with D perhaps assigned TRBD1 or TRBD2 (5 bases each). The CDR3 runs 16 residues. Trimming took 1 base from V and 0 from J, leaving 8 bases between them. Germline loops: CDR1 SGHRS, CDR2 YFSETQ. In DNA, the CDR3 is TGCGCCAGCAGCTTGAAGGGGACCTCTGGGGCCAACGTCCTGACTTTC. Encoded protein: CASSLKGTSGANVLTF. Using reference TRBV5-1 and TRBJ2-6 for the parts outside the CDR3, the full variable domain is KAGVTQTPRYLIKTRGQQVTLSCSPISGHRSVSWYQQTPGQGLQFLFEYFSETQRNKGNFPGRFSGRQFSNSRSEMNVSTLELGDSALYLCASSLKGTSGANVLTFGAGSRLTVL.

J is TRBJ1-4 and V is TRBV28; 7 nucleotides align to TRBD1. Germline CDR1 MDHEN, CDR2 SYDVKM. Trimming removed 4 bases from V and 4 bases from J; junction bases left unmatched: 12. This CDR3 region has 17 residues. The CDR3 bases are TGTGCCAGCAGTTCCGGGACAGTGCCTGCCCATAATGAAAAACTGTTTTTT. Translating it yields CASSSGTVPAHNEKLFF.

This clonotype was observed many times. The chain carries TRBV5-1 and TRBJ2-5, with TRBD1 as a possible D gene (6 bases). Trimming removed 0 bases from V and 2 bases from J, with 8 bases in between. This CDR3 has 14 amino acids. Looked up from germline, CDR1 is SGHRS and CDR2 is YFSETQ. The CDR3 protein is CASSLVGAQETQYF. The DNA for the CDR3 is TGCGCCAGCAGCTTGGTGGGGGCTCAAGAGACCCAGTACTTC.

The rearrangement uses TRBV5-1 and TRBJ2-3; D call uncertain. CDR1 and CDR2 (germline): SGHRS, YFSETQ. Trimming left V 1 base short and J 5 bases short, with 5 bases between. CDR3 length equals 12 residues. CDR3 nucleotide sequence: TGCGCCAGCAGCTTGAAGAGAGATACGCAGTATTTT. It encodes CASSLKRDTQYF.

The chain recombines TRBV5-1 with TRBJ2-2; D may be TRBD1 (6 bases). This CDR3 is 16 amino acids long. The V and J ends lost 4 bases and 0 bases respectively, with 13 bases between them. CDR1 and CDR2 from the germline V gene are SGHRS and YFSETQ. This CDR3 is CASSPGGQPNTGELFF. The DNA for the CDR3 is TGCGCCAGCAGCCCCGGCGGACAGCCGAACACCGGGGAGCTGTTTTTT.

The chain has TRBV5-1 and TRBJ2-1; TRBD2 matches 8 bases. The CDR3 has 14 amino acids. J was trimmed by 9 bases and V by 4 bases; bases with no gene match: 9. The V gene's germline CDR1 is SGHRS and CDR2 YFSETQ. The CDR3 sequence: CASSPGGAWGEQFF. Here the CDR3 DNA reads TGCGCCAGCAGCCCGGGGGGGGCCTGGGGTGAGCAGTTCTTC. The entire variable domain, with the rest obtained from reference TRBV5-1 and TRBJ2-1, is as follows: KAGVTQTPRYLIKTRGQQVTLSCSPISGHRSVSWYQQTPGQGLQFLFEYFSETQRNKGNFPGRFSGRQFSNSRSEMNVSTLELGDSALYLCASSPGGAWGEQFFGPGTRLTVL.

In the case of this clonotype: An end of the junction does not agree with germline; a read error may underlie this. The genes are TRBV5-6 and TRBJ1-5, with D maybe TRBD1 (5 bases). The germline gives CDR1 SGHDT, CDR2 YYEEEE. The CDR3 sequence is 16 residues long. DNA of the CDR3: TGTGCCAGCAGTTTGGGGGTCGGACGGAGCAATCAGCCCCAGCATTTT. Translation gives CASSLGVGRSNQPQHF.

CDR3: CASSNTGVETQYF. The CDR3 DNA is TGTGCCAGCAGTAACACAGGGGTAGAGACCCAGTACTTC. The J gene is TRBJ2-5, the V gene TRBV6-5, with 7 bases aligning to TRBD1. CDR1 and CDR2 from the germline V gene are MNHEY and SVGAGI. This CDR3 has 13 residues. Trimming cost V 5 bases and J 4 bases; bases outside gene matches: 4.

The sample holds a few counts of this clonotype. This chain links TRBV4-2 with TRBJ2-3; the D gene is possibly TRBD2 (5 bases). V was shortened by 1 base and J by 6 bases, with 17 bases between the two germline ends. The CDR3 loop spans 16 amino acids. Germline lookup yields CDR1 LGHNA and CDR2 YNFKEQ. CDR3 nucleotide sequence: TGTGCCAGCAGCCAAGTTTCCACTAGTCGGTCCGATACGCAGTATTTT. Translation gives CASSQVSTSRSDTQYF.

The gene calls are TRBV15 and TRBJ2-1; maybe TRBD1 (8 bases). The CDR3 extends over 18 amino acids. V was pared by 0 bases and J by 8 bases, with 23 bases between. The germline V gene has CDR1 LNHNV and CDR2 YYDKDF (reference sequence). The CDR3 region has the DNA TGTGCCACCAGCAGAGATCTCGGGGGGACAGGACGGGCCCATGAGCAGTTCTTC. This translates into CATSRDLGGTGRAHEQFF.

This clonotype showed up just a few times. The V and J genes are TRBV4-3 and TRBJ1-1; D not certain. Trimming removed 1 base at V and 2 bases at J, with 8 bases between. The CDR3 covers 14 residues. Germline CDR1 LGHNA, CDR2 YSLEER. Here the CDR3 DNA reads TGCGCCAGCAGCCAAGTCTATGATAACACTGAAGCTTTCTTT. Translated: CASSQVYDNTEAFF.

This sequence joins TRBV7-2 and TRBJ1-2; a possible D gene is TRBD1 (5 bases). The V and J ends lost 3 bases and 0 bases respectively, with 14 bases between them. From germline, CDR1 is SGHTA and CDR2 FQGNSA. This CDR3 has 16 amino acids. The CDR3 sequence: CASSFVGGAANYGYTF. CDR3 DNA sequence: TGTGCCAGCAGCTTTGTCGGTGGGGCCGCTAACTATGGCTACACCTTC.

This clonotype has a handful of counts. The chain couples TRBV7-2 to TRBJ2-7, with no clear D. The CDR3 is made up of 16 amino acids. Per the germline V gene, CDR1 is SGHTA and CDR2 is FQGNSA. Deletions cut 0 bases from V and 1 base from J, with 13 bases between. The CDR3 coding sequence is TGTGCCAGCAGCTTAGCGTTGGCGGATCATTCCTACGAGCAGTACTTC. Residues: CASSLALADHSYEQYF.

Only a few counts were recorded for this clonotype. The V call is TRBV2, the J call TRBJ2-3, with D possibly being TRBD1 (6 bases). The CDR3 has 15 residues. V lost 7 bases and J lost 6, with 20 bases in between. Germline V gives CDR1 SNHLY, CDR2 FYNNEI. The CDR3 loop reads CASIRTAPGMDTQYF. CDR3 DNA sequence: TGTGCCAGCATAAGGACAGCCCCGGGCATGGATACGCAGTATTTT.

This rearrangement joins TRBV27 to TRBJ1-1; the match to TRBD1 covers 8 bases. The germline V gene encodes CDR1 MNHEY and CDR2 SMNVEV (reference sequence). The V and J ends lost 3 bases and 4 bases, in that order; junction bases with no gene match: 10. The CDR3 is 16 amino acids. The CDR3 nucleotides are TGTGCCAGCAGTTTTTCCCCCGACAGGGGCACCACTGAAGCTTTCTTT. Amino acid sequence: CASSFSPDRGTTEAFF.

In DNA form, the CDR3 reads TGCAGTGCTAGAGAGACAGGACGGAACACTGAAGCTTTCTTT. Encoded protein: CSARETGRNTEAFF. This sequence joins TRBV20-1 and TRBJ1-1; possibly TRBD1 for D (6 bases). Trimming pared 0 bases from V and 1 base from J, leaving 9 bases between. The CDR3 contains 14 residues. Germline assignment: CDR1 DFQATT and CDR2 SNEGSKA (reference sequence).

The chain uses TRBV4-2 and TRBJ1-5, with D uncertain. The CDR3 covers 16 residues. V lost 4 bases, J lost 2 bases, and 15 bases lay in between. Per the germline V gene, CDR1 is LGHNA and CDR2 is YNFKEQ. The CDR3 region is CASSPRTEVGNQPQHF. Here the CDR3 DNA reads TGTGCCAGCAGCCCACGGACGGAGGTGGGCAATCAGCCCCAGCATTTT.

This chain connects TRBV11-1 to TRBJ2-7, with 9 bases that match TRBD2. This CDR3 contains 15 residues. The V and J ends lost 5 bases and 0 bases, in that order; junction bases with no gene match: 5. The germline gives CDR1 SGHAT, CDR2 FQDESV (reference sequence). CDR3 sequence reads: CASSRLAGYSYEQYF. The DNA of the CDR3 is TGTGCCAGCAGCCGTCTAGCGGGGTACTCCTACGAGCAGTACTTC.

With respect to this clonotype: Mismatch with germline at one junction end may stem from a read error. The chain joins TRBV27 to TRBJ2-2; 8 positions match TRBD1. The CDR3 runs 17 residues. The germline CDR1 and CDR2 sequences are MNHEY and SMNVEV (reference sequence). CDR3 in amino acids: CAISLSVPGGWTGELFF. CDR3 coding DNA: TGTGCCATCAGTTTATCGGTTCCAGGGGGCTGGACCGGGGAGCTGTTTTTT.

CDR3: CASSQGQPSIEAFF. CDR3 nucleotide sequence: TGCGCCAGCAGCCAAGGACAGCCATCTATTGAAGCTTTCTTT. This chain uses TRBV5-1 with TRBJ1-1, with D tentatively TRBD1 (6 bases). This CDR3 has 14 amino acids. Trimming took 4 bases from V and 7 from J, leaving 17 bases between them. Germline lookup yields CDR1 SGHRS and CDR2 YFSETQ. Supplemented by reference TRBV5-1 and TRBJ1-1, the full variable domain reads KAGVTQTPRYLIKTRGQQVTLSCSPISGHRSVSWYQQTPGQGLQFLFEYFSETQRNKGNFPGRFSGRQFSNSRSEMNVSTLELGDSALYLCASSQGQPSIEAFFGQGTRLTVV.

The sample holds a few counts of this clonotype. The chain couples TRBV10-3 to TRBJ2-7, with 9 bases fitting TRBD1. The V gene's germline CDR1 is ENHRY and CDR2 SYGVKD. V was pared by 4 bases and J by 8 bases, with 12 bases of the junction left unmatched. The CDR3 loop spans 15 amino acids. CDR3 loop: CAISAITGTGTQQYF. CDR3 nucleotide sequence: TGTGCCATCAGTGCCATCACCGGGACAGGGACCCAGCAGTACTTC.

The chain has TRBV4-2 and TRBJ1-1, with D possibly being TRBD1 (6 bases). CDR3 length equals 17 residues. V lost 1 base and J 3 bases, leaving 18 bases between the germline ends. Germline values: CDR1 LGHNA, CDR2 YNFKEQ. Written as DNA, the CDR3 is TGTGCCAGCAGCCAAGCCCGGAGCCGGACAGACGACACTGAAGCTTTCTTT. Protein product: CASSQARSRTDDTEAFF.

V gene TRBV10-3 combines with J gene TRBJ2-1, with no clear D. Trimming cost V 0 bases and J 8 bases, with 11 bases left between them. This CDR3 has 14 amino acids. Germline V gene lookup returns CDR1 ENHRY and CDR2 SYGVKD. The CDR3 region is CAISESAGYDEQFF. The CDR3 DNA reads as TGTGCCATCAGTGAGTCAGCCGGGTACGATGAGCAGTTCTTC.

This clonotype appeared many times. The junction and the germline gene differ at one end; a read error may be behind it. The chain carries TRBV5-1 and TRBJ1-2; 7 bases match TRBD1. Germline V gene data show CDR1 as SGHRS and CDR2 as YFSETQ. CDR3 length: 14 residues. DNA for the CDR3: TGTGCCAGCAGTCCAGGGGGACAGAACTATGGCTACACCTTC. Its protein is CASSPGGQNYGYTF.